This T cell receptor (beta chain) derives from a study of T cells in Graves' hyperthyroidism and ophthalmopathy. A remark on this clonotype: Its target is not known.

Study results and limitations: Most thyroid clonotypes expanded above 0.001 were also detected in blood.

This CDR3 is 14 amino acids long. Trimming took off 4 bases at V and 8 bases at J, with 15 bases between the two ends. Germline lookup yields CDR1 SGDLS and CDR2 YYNGEE. Researchers took RNA transcripts and amplified the TCR beta CDR3 regions from them. The HTBI primer set served for first-round RT-PCR of the TCR CDR3. TCRdb reprocessed the multiplex PCR reads via MiXCR and lists one record per CDR3 protein. Of about 640,000 distinct CDR3 sequences listed, less than 25% were seen once; the top ten hold 30% to 40%. The chain joins TRBV9 to TRBJ1-4, with D maybe TRBD1 (5 bases). The sequencing sample was made of blood. The receptor comes from a man aged 30 to 45 with Graves' ophthalmopathy. This CDR3 reads CASSPREGLEKLFF. The DNA for the CDR3 is TGTGCCAGCAGCCCAAGAGAGGGACTCGAAAAACTGTTTTTT.